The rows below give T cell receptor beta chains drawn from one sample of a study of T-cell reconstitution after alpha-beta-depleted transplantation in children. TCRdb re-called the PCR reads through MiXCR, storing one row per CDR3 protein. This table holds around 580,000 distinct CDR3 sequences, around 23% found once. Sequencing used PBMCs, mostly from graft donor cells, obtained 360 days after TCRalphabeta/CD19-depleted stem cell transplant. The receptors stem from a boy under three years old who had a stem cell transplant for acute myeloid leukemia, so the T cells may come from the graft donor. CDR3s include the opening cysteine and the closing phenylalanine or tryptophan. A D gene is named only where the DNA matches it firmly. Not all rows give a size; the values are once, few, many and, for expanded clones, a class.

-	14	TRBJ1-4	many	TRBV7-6	CASSLLPLGEKLFF	TGTGCCAGCAGCTTACTTCCCCTTGGGGAAAAACTGTTTTTT
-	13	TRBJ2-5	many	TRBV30	CALMRGSQETQYF	TGTGCCCTCATGAGGGGTAGCCAAGAGACCCAGTACTTC
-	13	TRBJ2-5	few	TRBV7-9	CASSFDGAETQYF	TGTGCCAGCAGCTTTGACGGAGCAGAGACCCAGTACTTC
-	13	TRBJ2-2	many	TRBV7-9	CASSLWDTGELFF	TGTGCCAGCAGCTTATGGGACACCGGGGAGCTGTTTTTT
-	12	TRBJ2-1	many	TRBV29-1	CSVDKAYNEQFF	TGCAGCGTTGACAAGGCCTACAATGAGCAGTTCTTC
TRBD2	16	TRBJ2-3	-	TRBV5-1	CASSLEGRGGTDTQYF	TGCGCCAGCAGCCTGGAAGGGCGGGGGGGAACAGATACGCAGTATTTT
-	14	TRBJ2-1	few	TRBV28	CASSRDPLRNEQFF	TGTGCCAGCAGTAGGGACCCCTTAAGGAATGAGCAGTTCTTC
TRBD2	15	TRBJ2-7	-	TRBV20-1	CSAREGTSGGIEQYF	TGCAGTGCTAGAGAAGGGACTAGCGGGGGCATCGAGCAGTACTTC
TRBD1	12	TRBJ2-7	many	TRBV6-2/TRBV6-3	CASSQSVGQRKF	TGTGCCAGCAGTCAATCGGTGGGACAGAGGAAGTTC
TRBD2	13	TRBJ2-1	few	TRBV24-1	CATMKRGGNEQFF	TGTGCCACCATGAAGCGGGGGGGCAATGAGCAGTTCTTC
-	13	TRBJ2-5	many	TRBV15	CATSLYFQETQYF	TGTGCCACCAGCCTGTACTTCCAAGAGACCCAGTACTTC
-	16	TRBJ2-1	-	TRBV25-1	CASSPHGLSSYNEQFF	TGTGCCAGCAGTCCTCACGGACTTAGCTCCTACAATGAGCAGTTCTTC
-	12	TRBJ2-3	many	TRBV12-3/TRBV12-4	CASSRETDTQYF	TGTGCCAGCAGCCGAGAAACAGATACGCAGTATTTT
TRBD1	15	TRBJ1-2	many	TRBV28	CASSLIPDRGDGYTF	TGTGCCAGCAGTTTAATTCCGGACAGGGGAGATGGCTACACCTTC
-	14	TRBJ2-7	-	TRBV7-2	CASSLSRASYEQYF	TGTGCCAGCAGCCTTAGTCGGGCGTCCTACGAGCAGTACTTC
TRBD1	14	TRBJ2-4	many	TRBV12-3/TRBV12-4	CASSEFQGVGIQYF	TGTGCCAGCAGTGAATTCCAGGGGGTGGGCATTCAGTACTTC
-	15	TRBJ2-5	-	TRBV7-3	CASSLGRSKEETQYF	TGTGCCAGCAGCCTCGGACGGAGCAAAGAAGAGACCCAGTACTTC
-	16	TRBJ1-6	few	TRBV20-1	CSARDYYVGGNSPLHF	TGCAGTGCTAGAGATTATTATGTCGGGGGAAATTCACCCCTCCACTTT
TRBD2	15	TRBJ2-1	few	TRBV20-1	CSARVGLAVYNEQFF	TGCAGTGCTAGAGTTGGACTAGCGGTCTACAATGAGCAGTTCTTC
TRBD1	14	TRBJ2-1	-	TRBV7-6	CASSKTGGYNEQFF	TGTGCCAGCAGCAAGACAGGGGGGTACAATGAGCAGTTCTTC
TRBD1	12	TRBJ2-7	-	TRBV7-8	CASSGTGSEQYF	TGTGCCAGCAGCGGGACAGGGTCCGAGCAGTACTTC
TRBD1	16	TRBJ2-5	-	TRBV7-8	CASSLRPGQGKETQYF	TGTGCCAGCAGCCTTAGACCGGGACAGGGAAAAGAGACCCAGTACTTC
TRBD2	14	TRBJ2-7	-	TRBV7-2	CASSWGAGSYEQYF	TGTGCCAGCAGCTGGGGAGCGGGGTCCTACGAGCAGTACTTC
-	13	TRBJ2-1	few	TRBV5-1	CASSLELGPEQFF	TGCGCCAGCAGCTTGGAACTAGGTCCTGAGCAGTTCTTC
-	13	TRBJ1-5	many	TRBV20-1	CSARMGSNQPQHF	TGCAGTGCTAGAATGGGGAGCAATCAGCCCCAGCATTTT
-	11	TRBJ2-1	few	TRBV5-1	CASSLISEQFF	TGCGCCAGCAGCTTAATAAGTGAGCAGTTCTTC
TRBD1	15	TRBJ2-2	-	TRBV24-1	CATSDWTGDTGELFF	TGTGCCACCAGTGATTGGACAGGGGACACCGGGGAGCTGTTTTTT
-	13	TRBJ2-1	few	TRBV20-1	CSARGVGLDEQFF	TGCAGTGCTAGAGGGGTAGGGTTAGATGAGCAGTTCTTC
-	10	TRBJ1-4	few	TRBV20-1	CSASGANLFF	TGCAGTGCCAGCGGGGCGAATCTGTTTTTT
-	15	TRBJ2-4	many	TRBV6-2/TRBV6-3	CASSYTGGGRSIQYF	TGTGCCAGCAGTTACACAGGAGGGGGCCGTAGCATTCAGTACTTC
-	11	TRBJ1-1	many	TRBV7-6	CASGGGGEAFF	TGTGCCAGCGGGGGAGGCGGTGAAGCTTTCTTT
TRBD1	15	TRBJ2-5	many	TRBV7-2	CASSAYRGRVETQYF	TGTGCCAGCAGCGCCTACAGGGGTAGGGTGGAGACCCAGTACTTC
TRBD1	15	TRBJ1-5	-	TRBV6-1	CASSRKGQTNQPQHF	TGTGCCAGCAGTCGTAAGGGACAGACTAATCAGCCCCAGCATTTT
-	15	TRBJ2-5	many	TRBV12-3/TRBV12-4	CASRPYPRGQETQYF	TGTGCCAGCAGACCATACCCCAGGGGCCAAGAGACCCAGTACTTC
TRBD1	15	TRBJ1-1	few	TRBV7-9	CASSTRTGVGTEAFF	TGTGCCAGCAGCACCAGGACAGGGGTGGGGACTGAAGCTTTCTTT
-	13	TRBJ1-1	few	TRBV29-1	CSVDRQGNSEAFF	TGCAGCGTTGACCGGCAGGGTAATAGTGAAGCTTTCTTT
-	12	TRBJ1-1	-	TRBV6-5	CASNTGETEAFF	TGTGCCAGCAATACTGGAGAGACTGAAGCTTTCTTT
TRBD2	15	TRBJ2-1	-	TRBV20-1	CSARAVAGGHNEQFF	TGCAGTGCTCGTGCGGTAGCGGGGGGGCACAATGAGCAGTTCTTC
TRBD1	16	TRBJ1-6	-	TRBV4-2	CASSQTRTGNNSPLHF	TGTGCCAGCAGCCAGACTCGGACAGGGAATAATTCACCCCTCCACTTT
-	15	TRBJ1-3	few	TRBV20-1	CSASPRYYSGNTIYF	TGCAGTGCTAGTCCCCGATACTACTCTGGAAACACCATATATTTT
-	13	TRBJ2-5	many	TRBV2	CASSEQTEETQYF	TGTGCCAGCAGTGAGCAGACTGAAGAGACCCAGTACTTC
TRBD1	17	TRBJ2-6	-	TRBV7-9	CASSPGTGISGANVLTF	TGTGCCAGCAGCCCCGGGACAGGGATCTCTGGGGCCAACGTCCTGACTTTC
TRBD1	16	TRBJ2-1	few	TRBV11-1	CASSLARDRGFNEQFF	TGTGCCAGCAGCTTAGCCCGGGACAGGGGATTTAATGAGCAGTTCTTC
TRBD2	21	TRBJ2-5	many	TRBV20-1	CSARESLRTGWGLVKGETQYF	TGCAGTGCTAGGGAATCGCTCCGGACGGGTTGGGGACTAGTAAAGGGAGAGACCCAGTACTTC
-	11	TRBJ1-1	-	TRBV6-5	CASTGWTEAFF	TGTGCCAGCACCGGTTGGACTGAAGCTTTCTTT
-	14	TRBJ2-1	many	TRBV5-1	CASSLVTAYNEQFF	TGCGCCAGCAGCTTGGTTACAGCCTACAATGAGCAGTTCTTC
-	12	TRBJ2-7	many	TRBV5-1	CASSPDSYEQYF	TGCGCCAGCAGCCCGGACAGCTACGAGCAGTACTTC
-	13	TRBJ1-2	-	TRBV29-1	CSVGGRGRDGYTF	TGCAGCGTTGGAGGCAGGGGAAGAGATGGCTACACCTTC
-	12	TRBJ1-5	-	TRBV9	CASSDPGQPQHF	TGTGCCAGCAGCGATCCAGGGCAGCCCCAGCATTTT
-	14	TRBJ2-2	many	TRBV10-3	CAISEFQGDGELFF	TGTGCCATCAGTGAGTTTCAGGGTGACGGGGAGCTGTTTTTT
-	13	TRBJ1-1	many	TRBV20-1	CSARGRGITEAFF	TGCAGTGCTAGGGGCAGGGGCATTACTGAAGCTTTCTTT
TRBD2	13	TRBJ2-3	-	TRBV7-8	CASSSTAGEGQYF	TGTGCCAGCAGCTCTACGGCCGGGGAGGGGCAGTATTTT
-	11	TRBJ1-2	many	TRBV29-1	CSVQVNYGYTF	TGCAGCGTCCAGGTTAACTATGGCTACACCTTC